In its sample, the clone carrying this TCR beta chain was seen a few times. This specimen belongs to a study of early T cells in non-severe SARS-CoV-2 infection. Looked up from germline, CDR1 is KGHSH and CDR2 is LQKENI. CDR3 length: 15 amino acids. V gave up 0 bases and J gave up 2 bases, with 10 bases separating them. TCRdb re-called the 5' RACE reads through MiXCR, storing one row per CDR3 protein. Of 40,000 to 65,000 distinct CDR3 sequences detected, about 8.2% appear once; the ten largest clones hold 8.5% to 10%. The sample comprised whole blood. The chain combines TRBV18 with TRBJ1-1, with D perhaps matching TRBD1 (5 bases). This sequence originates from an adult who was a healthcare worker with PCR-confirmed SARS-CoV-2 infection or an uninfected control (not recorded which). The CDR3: CASSPPVGVNTEAFF. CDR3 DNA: TGTGCCAGCTCACCACCGGTGGGGGTTAACACTGAAGCTTTCTTT.